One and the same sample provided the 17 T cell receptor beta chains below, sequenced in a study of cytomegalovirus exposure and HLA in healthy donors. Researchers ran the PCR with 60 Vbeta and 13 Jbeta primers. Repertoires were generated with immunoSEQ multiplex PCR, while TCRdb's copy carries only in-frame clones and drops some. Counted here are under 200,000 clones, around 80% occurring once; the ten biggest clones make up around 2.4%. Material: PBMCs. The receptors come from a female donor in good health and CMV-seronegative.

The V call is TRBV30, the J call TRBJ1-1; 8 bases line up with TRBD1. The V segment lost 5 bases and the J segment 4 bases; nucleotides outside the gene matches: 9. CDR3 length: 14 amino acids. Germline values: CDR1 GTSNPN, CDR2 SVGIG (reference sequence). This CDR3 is CAWYGQGGGTEAFF. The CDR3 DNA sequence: TGTGCCTGGTACGGACAGGGTGGCGGCACTGAAGCTTTCTTT. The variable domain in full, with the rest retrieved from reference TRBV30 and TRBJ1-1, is SQTIHQWPATLVQPVGSPLSLECTVEGTSNPNLYWYRQAAGRGLQLLFYSVGIGQISSEVPQNLSASRPQDRQFILSSKKLLLSDSGFYLCAWYGQGGGTEAFFGQGTRLTVV.

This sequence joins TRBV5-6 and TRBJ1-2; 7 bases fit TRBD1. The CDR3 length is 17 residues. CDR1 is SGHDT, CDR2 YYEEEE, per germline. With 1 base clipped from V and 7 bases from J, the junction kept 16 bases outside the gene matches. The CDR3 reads CASSLMMETGPYLGYTF. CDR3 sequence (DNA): TGTGCCAGCAGCTTGATGATGGAGACAGGGCCCTATCTTGGCTACACCTTC.

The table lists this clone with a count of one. This chain's CDR3 is CASSRAAGGVETQYF. The CDR3 DNA is TGTGCCAGCAGCCGGGCAGCGGGGGGCGTGGAGACCCAGTACTTC. The genes are TRBV7-3 and TRBJ2-5; 9 bases are a match to TRBD2. The CDR3 runs to 15 residues. J lost 5 bases, V lost 5 bases, and 9 bases had no gene match. CDR1 SGHTA and CDR2 FQGTGA come from the germline V gene.

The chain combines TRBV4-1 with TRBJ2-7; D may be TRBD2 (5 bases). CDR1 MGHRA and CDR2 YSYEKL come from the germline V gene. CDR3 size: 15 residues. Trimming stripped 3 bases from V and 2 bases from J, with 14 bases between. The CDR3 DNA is TGCGCCAGCAGCCAGTGGACTTCGCCTACCTACGAGCAGTACTTC. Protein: CASSQWTSPTYEQYF.

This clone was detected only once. CDR3 DNA: TGTGCCAGCAGTCCTTTGGCTATAGGGGGTCGAGACGAGCAGTACTTC. Amino acids: CASSPLAIGGRDEQYF. This rearrangement joins TRBV27 to TRBJ2-7; D may be TRBD1 (6 bases). This CDR3 contains 16 residues. V shed 5 bases and J shed 5 bases, with 22 bases lying between them. CDR1 and CDR2 from the germline V gene are MNHEY and SMNVEV (reference sequence).

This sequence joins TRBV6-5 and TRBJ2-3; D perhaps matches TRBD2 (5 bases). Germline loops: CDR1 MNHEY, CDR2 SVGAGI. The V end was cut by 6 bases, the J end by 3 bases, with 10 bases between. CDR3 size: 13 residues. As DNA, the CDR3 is TGTGCCAGCAGCCCGCGGGTTACAGATACGCAGTATTTT. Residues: CASSPRVTDTQYF.

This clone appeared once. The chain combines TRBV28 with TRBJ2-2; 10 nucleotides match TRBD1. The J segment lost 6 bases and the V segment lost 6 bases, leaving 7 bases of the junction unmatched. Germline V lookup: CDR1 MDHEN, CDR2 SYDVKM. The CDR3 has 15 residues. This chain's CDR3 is CASRTGTGAPGELFF. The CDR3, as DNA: TGTGCCAGCAGGACCGGGACAGGGGCGCCCGGGGAGCTGTTTTTT. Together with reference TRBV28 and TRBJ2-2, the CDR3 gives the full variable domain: DVKVTQSSRYLVKRTGEKVFLECVQDMDHENMFWYRQDPGLGLRLIYFSYDVKMKEKGDIPEGYSVSREKKERFSLILESASTNQTSMYLCASRTGTGAPGELFFGEGSRLTVL.

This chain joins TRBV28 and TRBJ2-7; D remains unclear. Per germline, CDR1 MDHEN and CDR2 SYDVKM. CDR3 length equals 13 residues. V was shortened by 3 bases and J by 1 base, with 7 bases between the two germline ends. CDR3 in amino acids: CASSFVVSYEQYF. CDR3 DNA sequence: TGTGCCAGCAGTTTTGTAGTGTCCTACGAGCAGTACTTC.

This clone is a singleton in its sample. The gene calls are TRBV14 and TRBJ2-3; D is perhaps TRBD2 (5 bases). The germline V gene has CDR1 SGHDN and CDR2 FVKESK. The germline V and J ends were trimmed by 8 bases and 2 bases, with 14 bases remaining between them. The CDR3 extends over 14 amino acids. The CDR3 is CASSLGPATDTQYF. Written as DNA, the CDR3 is TGTGCCAGCTCACTAGGGCCTGCCACAGATACGCAGTATTTT.

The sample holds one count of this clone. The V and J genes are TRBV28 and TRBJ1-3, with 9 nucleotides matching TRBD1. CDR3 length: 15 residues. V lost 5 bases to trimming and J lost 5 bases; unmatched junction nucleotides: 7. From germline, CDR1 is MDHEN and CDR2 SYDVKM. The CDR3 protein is CASSRITGGRNTIYF. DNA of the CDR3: TGTGCCAGCAGTCGAATTACAGGGGGCCGAAACACCATATATTTT.

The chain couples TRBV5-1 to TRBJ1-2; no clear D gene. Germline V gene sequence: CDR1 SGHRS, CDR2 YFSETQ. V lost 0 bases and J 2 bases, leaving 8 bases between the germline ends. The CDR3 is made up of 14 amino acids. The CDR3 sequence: CASSLGKSNYGYTF. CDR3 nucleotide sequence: TGCGCCAGCAGCTTGGGTAAGAGCAACTATGGCTACACCTTC.

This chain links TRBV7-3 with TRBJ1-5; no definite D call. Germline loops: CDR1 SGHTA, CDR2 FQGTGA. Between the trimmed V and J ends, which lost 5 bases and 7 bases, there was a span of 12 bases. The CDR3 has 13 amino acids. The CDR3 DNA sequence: TGTGCCAGCAGCCCTTTCCCGGGGCAGCCCCAGCATTTT. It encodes CASSPFPGQPQHF.

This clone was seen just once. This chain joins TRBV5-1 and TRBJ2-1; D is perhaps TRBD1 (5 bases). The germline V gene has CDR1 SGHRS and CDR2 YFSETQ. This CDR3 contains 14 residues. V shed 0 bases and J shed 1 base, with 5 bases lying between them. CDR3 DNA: TGCGCCAGCAGCTTGGGACAGTCCTACAATGAGCAGTTCTTC. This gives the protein CASSLGQSYNEQFF.

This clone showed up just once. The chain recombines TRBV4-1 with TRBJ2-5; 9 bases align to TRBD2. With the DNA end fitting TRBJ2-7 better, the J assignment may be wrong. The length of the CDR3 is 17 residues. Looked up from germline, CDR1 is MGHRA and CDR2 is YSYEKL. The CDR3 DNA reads TGCGCCAGCAGCCAAGATGCCACAACTAGCGGGCCCCACGAGCAGTACTTC. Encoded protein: CASSQDATTSGPHEQYF.

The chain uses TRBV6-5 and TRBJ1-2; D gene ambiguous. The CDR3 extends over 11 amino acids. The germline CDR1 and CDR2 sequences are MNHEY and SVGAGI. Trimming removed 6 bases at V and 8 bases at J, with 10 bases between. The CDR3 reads CASRETGGYTF. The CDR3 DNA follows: TGTGCCAGCAGGGAGACGGGGGGCTACACCTTC.

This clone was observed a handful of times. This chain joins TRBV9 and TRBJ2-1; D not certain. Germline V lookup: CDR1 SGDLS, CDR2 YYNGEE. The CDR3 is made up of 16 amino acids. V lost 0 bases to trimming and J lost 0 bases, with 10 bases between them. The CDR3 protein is CASSVVRGASYNEQFF. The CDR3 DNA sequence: TGTGCCAGCAGCGTAGTCCGCGGAGCCTCCTACAATGAGCAGTTCTTC.

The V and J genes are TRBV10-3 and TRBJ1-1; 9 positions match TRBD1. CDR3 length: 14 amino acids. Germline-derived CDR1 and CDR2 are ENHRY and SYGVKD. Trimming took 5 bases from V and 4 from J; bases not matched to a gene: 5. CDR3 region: CAISNGQGFTEAFF. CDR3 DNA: TGTGCCATCAGTAACGGACAGGGGTTCACTGAAGCTTTCTTT.